At least ten counts were recorded for the clone carrying this T cell receptor beta chain. Its antigen is undetermined. This sample was taken from a study of CD8 T cells in ankylosing spondylitis. Notes on the study in general: About 8 highly homologous variants made up a TCR beta motif, and this motif appeared characteristic of ankylosing spondylitis blood. Reportedly, matched ankylosing spondylitis synovial fluid was significantly enriched for disease-linked clones.

The CDR3 loop spans 16 amino acids. J lost 4 bases, V lost 5 bases, and 8 bases had no gene match. Making use of molecular barcodes, quantitative 5'-RACE generated TCR beta libraries. In TCRdb, the 5' RACE reads were re-called with MiXCR into one record per CDR3 protein. The sample has around 210,000 distinct CDR3 sequences, approximately 7.6% seen once; the top ten hold 4% to 5%. This TCR was sampled from a female donor with ankylosing spondylitis or in good health (not recorded which). The specimen was blood, either unsorted or a sorted T cell fraction (not recorded which). The chain links TRBV12-3 or TRBV12-4 to TRBJ2-1, with 10 bases that match TRBD2. The CDR3 nucleotides are TGTGCCAGCAGTCCTGGGACTAGCGTCCGGTACAATGAGCAGTTCTTC. It yields the protein CASSPGTSVRYNEQFF.